This TCR beta chain was recovered during a study of T cell responses to AZD1222 COVID-19 vaccine. Study results and limitations: Along spike, vaccine-associated CD4 TCRs were found throughout, with dominance at 160-218 and 743-854.

Second-dose timings of about 4 or about 12 weeks were pooled. A remark on this clone: Its antigen remains unidentified.

TCRdb's table, derived via immunoSEQ multiplex PCR, lists solely in-frame clones and lacks some. The sample has some 150,000 clones, roughly nine tenths seen once. The sequencing here drew on peripheral blood, taken 28 days after the second AZD1222 dose. The TCR was taken from an adult who received the AZD1222 COVID-19 vaccine.

The CDR3 is CASSRDSQETQYF. In nucleotides, the CDR3 is TGTGCCAGCAGTAGGGACTCTCAAGAGACCCAGTACTTC. This chain links TRBV12-3 or TRBV12-4 with TRBJ2-5; a weak D match, TRBD2 (6 bases). V was pared by 5 bases and J by 2 bases, with 9 bases between. This CDR3 spans 13 amino acids.